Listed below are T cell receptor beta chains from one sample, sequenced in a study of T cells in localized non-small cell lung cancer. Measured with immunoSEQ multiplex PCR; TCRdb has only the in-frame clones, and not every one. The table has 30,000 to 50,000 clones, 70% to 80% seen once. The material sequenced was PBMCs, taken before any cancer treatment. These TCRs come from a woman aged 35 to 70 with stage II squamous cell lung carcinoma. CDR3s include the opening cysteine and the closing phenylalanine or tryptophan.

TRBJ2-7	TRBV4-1	CASSPHGSGYEQYF
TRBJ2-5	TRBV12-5	CASGQGQGQETQYF
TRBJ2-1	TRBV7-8	CASSLTPPGGVNEQFF
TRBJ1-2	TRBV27	CASSLSPQGAGGYTF
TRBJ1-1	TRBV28	CASTSVGALFTEAFF
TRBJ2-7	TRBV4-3	CASSQDGSGLGGHEQYF
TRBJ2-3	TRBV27	CASSRYGPGQPSTDTQYF
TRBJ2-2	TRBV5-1	CASSSLAGIGELFF
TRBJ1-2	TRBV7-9	CASNSRDTYGYTF
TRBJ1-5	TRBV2	CASSLQGNQPQHF
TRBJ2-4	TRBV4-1	CASSQEIGGRNIQYF
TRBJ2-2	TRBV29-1	CSVGTGGFTGELFF
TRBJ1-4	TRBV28	CASSLEGRVLYGKLFF
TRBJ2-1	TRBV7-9	CASSLGDRSYNEQFF
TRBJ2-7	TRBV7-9	CASSQGRAPSEQYF
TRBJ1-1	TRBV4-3	CASSQKRRAAHEAFF
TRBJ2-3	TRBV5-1	CASSLADPGTDTQYF
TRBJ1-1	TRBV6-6	CASRDSFSRTEAFF
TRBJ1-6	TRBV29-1	CSVRGQENSPLHF
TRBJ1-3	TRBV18	CASSLGTEGNTIYF
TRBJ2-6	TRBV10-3	CAISESSRQRSGANVLTF
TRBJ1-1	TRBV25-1	CASSDGTLGTEAFF
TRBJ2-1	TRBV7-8	CASSPPVGRGEQFF
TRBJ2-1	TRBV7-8	CASSLFGQLSYNEQFF
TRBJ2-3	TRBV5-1	CASSRGGLAVFTDTQYF
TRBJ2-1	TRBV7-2	CASSFDTYNEQFF
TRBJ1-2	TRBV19	CASSMGSNYGYTF
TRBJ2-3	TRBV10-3	CAISEGYTDTQYF
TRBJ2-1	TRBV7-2	CASSLGPPGSGEAYNEQFF
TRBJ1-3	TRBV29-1	CSVRGTGNTIYF
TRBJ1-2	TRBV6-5	CASSEQGGYTF
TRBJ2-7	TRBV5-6	CASSLTGGTYEQYF
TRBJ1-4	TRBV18	CASSPGVNEKLFF
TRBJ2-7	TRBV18	CASSPRTGGSSYEQYF
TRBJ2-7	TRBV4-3	CASSQDASGSKYEQYF
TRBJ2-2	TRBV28	CASSFKGRVETGELFF
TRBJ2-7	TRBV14	CASSQGDGLGSEQYF
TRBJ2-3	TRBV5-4	CASSLGGPRLPATDTQYF
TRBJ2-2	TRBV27	CASSFWGTGELFF
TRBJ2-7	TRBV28	CASSLGFDIRQGSYEQYF
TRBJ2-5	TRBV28	CASSLHSRFQETQYF
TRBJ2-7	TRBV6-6	CASSYWRERGDYEQYF